The rows below give T cell receptor beta chains drawn from one sample of a study of control samples from healthy donors and cancer patients. Measured with immunoSEQ multiplex PCR; TCRdb has only the in-frame clones, and not every one. The table records about 140,000 clones, around 94% of them present only once. Sequencing was carried out using blood. Receptor source: a middle-aged man in good health. CDR3s include the opening cysteine and the closing phenylalanine or tryptophan. The order of the fields is clone size, J gene, D gene, V gene, CDR3 protein, CDR3 DNA. D genes are given only for firm matches. Only some rows state a clone size, as once, few, many or a class for expanded clones.

abundance: once
j_gene: TRBJ2-3
d_gene: TRBD2
v_gene: TRBV9
CDR3aa: CASSASGLAGGQTDTQYF
CDR3nt: TGTGCCAGCAGCGCCTCGGGACTAGCGGGGGGGCAGACAGATACGCAGTATTTT

abundance: -
j_gene: TRBJ1-1
d_gene: TRBD1
v_gene: TRBV7-9
CDR3aa: CASSLGTAEGAFF
CDR3nt: TGTGCCAGCAGCTTGGGGACAGCGGAGGGAGCTTTCTTT

abundance: -
j_gene: TRBJ2-3
d_gene: -
v_gene: TRBV9
CDR3aa: CASSGDTDTQYF
CDR3nt: TGTGCCAGCAGCGGAGACACAGATACGCAGTATTTT

abundance: -
j_gene: TRBJ1-5
d_gene: TRBD1
v_gene: TRBV6-2/TRBV6-3
CDR3aa: CASSFSGTEYSNQPQHF
CDR3nt: TGTGCCAGCAGTTTCTCCGGGACAGAATATAGCAATCAGCCCCAGCATTTT

abundance: -
j_gene: TRBJ2-7
d_gene: TRBD1
v_gene: TRBV9
CDR3aa: CASSPGTGTIFYEQYF
CDR3nt: TGTGCCAGCAGCCCCGGGACAGGGACTATTTTCTACGAGCAGTACTTC

abundance: -
j_gene: TRBJ1-3
d_gene: -
v_gene: TRBV6-5
CDR3aa: CASRNRQGNTIYF
CDR3nt: TGTGCCAGCAGAAACCGCCAGGGAAACACCATATATTTT

abundance: -
j_gene: TRBJ1-1
d_gene: -
v_gene: TRBV11-3
CDR3aa: CASSLTPRGTEAFF
CDR3nt: TGTGCCAGCAGCTTAACTCCGCGCGGGACTGAAGCTTTCTTT

abundance: -
j_gene: TRBJ2-1
d_gene: -
v_gene: TRBV3-1/TRBV3-2
CDR3aa: CASSQVVTGPSSYNEQFF
CDR3nt: TGTGCCAGCAGCCAAGTAGTCACGGGTCCAAGCTCCTACAATGAGCAGTTCTTC

abundance: -
j_gene: TRBJ2-1
d_gene: -
v_gene: TRBV7-9
CDR3aa: CASSPKGYEQFF
CDR3nt: TGTGCCAGCAGCCCCAAGGGGTATGAGCAGTTCTTC

abundance: -
j_gene: TRBJ1-5
d_gene: TRBD1
v_gene: TRBV4-3
CDR3aa: CASSQEQGAGQPQHF
CDR3nt: TGCGCCAGCAGCCAAGAACAGGGGGCAGGTCAGCCCCAGCATTTT

abundance: -
j_gene: TRBJ2-6
d_gene: -
v_gene: TRBV28
CDR3aa: CASSLRSGSRSGANVLTF
CDR3nt: TGTGCCAGCAGTTTACGTTCGGGTTCCCGCTCTGGGGCCAACGTCCTGACTTTC

abundance: -
j_gene: TRBJ2-2
d_gene: -
v_gene: TRBV18
CDR3aa: CASSHSSVSAGELFF
CDR3nt: TGTGCCAGCTCACACTCTAGCGTCTCGGCCGGGGAGCTGTTTTTT

abundance: -
j_gene: TRBJ2-7
d_gene: -
v_gene: TRBV7-8
CDR3aa: CASSLEGRNEQYF
CDR3nt: TGTGCCAGCAGCTTAGAGGGTAGAAACGAGCAGTACTTC

abundance: -
j_gene: TRBJ1-1
d_gene: -
v_gene: TRBV24-1
CDR3aa: CATSDAGRNTEAFF
CDR3nt: TGTGCCACCAGTGACGCGGGACGGAACACTGAAGCTTTCTTT

abundance: -
j_gene: TRBJ2-3
d_gene: TRBD2
v_gene: TRBV9
CDR3aa: CASSRGGPTDTQYF
CDR3nt: TGTGCCAGCAGCCGGGGAGGGCCAACAGATACGCAGTATTTT

abundance: -
j_gene: TRBJ2-2
d_gene: -
v_gene: TRBV6-5
CDR3aa: CASSSSRTGELFF
CDR3nt: TGTGCCAGCAGTTCATCGCGGACCGGGGAGCTGTTTTTT

abundance: -
j_gene: TRBJ2-5
d_gene: -
v_gene: TRBV9
CDR3aa: CASSVAGSSQETQYF
CDR3nt: TGTGCCAGCAGCGTAGCCGGGAGTTCCCAAGAGACCCAGTACTTC